This TCR beta chain was captured in a study of cytomegalovirus exposure and HLA in healthy donors. With regard to this clone: Its antigen is still unknown.

Study results and caveats: Productive rates of about 90% or about 30% were seen for most TCR beta V segments in an earlier analysis. A later analysis found TCR association rates differed by HLA locus, highest for DRB1 and lowest for HLA-C.

The PCR made use of 60 Vbeta and 13 Jbeta primers. Under the authors' procedure: As a later analysis found, there were tens of millions of unique TCR beta chains, of which roughly 11 million were shared. Assay used: immunoSEQ multiplex PCR; TCRdb lists only in-frame clones, some missing. D and trimming come from the DNA, and the V and J calls and clone size come from that table. The sample has about 200,000 clones, almost 80% seen once. The J segment lost 1 base and the V segment lost 2 bases, leaving 0 bases of the junction unmatched. This CDR3 has 14 amino acids. Germline-derived CDR1 and CDR2 are SEHNR and FQNEAQ (reference sequence).

The rearrangement joins TRBV7-9 to TRBJ2-3, with 7 bases that match TRBD2. This clonotype originated in a male donor in good health and CMV-seronegative. The material sequenced was PBMCs. CDR3 region: CASSLTSGTDTQYF. The DNA of the CDR3 is TGTGCCAGCAGCTTAACTAGCGGCACAGATACGCAGTATTTT.